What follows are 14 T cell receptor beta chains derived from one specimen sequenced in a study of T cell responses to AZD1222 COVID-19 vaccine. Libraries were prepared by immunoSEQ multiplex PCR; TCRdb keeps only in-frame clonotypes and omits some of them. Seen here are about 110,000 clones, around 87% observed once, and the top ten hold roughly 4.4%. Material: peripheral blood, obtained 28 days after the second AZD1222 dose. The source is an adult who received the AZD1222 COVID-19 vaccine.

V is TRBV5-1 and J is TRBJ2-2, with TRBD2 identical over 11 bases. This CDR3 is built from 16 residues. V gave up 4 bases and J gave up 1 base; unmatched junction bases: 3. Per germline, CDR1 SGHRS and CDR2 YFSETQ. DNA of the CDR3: TGCGCCAGCAGCCAGACTAGCGGGGAGAACACCGGGGAGCTGTTTTTT. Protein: CASSQTSGENTGELFF.

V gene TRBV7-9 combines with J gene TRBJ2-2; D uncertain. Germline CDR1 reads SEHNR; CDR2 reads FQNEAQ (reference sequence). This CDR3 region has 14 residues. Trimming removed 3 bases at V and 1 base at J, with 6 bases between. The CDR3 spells CASSFGLNTGELFF. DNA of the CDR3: TGTGCCAGCAGCTTTGGGCTGAACACCGGGGAGCTGTTTTTT.

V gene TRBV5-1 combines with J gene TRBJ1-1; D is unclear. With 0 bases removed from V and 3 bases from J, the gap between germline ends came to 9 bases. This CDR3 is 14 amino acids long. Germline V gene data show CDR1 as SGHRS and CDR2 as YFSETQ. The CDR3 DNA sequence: TGCGCCAGCAGCTTGGTGGGCGCGGACACTGAAGCTTTCTTT. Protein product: CASSLVGADTEAFF.

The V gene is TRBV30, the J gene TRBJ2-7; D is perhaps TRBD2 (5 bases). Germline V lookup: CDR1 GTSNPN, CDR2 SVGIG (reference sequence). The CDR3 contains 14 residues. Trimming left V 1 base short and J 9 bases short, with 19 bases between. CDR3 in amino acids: CAWSGPSGDRGQYF. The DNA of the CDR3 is TGTGCCTGGAGTGGCCCTTCCGGTGACCGGGGGCAGTACTTC. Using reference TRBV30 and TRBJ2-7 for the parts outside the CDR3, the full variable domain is SQTIHQWPATLVQPVGSPLSLECTVEGTSNPNLYWYRQAAGRGLQLLFYSVGIGQISSEVPQNLSASRPQDRQFILSSKKLLLSDSGFYLCAWSGPSGDRGQYFGPGTRLTVT.

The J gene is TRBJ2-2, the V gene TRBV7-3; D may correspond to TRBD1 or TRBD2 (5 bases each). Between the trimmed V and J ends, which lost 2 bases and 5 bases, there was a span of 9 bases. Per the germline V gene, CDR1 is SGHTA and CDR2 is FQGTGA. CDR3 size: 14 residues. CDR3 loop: CASSLLGTTGELFF. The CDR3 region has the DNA TGTGCCAGCAGCTTATTAGGGACGACCGGGGAGCTGTTTTTT.

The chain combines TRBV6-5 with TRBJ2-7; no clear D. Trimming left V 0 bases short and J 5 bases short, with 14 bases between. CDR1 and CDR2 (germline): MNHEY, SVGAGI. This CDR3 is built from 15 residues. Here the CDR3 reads CASSYSWTGSHEQYF. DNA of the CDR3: TGTGCCAGCAGTTACTCTTGGACCGGGTCCCACGAGCAGTACTTC.

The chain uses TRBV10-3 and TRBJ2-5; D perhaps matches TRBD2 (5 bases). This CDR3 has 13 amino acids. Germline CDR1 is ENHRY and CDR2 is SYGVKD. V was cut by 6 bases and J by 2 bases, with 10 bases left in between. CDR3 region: CAISGREQETQYF. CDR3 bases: TGTGCCATCAGCGGACGGGAACAAGAGACCCAGTACTTC.

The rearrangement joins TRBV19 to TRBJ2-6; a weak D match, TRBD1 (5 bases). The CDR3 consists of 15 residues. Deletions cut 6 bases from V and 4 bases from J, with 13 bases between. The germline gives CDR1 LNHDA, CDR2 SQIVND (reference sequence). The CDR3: CASRRVGEGANVLTF. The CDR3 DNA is TGTGCCAGTAGGAGAGTAGGGGAAGGGGCCAACGTCCTGACTTTC.

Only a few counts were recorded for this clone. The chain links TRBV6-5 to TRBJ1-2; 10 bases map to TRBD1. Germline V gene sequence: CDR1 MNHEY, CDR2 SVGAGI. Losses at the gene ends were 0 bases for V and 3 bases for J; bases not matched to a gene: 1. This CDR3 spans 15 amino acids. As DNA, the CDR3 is TGTGCCAGCAGTTACTCGACAGGGGGCGACTATGGCTACACCTTC. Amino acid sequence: CASSYSTGGDYGYTF.

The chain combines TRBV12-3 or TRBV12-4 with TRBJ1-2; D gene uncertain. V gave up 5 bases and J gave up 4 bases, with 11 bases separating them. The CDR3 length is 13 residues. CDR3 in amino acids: CASSPRLGYGYTF. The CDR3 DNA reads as TGTGCCAGCAGTCCAAGGCTCGGCTATGGCTACACCTTC.

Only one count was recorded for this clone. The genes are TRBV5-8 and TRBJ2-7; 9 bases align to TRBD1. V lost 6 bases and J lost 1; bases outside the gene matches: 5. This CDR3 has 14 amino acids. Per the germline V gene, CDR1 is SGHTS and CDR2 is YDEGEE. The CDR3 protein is CASKTGTGSYEQYF. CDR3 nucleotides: TGTGCCAGCAAAACCGGGACAGGGTCCTACGAGCAGTACTTC.

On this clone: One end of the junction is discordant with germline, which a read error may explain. CDR3 sequence (DNA): TGTGCCAGCAGTCTAGCAGGGGGCACTGAAGCTTTCTTT. Translating it yields CASSLAGGTEAFF. The chain employs TRBV12-3 or TRBV12-4 and TRBJ1-1; 7 nucleotides align to TRBD1. The CDR3 runs 13 residues.

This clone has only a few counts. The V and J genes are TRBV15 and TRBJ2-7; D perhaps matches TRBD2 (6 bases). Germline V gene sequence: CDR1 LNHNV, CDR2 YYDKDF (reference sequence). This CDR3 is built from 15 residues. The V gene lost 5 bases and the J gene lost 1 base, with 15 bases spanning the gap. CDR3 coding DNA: TGTGCCACCAGCCGCGGGACTTCATCTTCCTACGAGCAGTACTTC. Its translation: CATSRGTSSSYEQYF.

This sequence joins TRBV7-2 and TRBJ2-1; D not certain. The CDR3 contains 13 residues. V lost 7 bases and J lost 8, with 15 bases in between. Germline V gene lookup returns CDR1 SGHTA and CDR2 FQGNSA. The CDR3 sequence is CASTNPPAHEQFF. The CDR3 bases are TGTGCCAGCACCAACCCCCCAGCCCATGAGCAGTTCTTC.